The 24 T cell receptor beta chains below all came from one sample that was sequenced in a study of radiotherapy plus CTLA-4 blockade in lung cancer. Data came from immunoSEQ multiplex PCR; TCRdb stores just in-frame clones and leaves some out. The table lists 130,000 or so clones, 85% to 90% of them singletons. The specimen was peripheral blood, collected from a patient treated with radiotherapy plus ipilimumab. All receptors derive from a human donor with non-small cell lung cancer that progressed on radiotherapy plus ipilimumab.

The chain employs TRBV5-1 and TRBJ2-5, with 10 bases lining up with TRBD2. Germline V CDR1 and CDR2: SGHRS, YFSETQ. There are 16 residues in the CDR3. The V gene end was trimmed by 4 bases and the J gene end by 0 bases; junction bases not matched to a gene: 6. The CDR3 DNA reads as TGCGCCAGCAGCCAAGGACTAGCGGCGTACCAAGAGACCCAGTACTTC. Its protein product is CASSQGLAAYQETQYF.

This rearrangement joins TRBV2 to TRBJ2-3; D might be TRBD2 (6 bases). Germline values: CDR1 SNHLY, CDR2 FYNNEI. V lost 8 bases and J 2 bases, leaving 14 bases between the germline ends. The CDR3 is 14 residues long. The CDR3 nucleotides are TGTGCCAGCCGGAGCGGGTCACCCACAGATACGCAGTATTTT. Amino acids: CASRSGSPTDTQYF.

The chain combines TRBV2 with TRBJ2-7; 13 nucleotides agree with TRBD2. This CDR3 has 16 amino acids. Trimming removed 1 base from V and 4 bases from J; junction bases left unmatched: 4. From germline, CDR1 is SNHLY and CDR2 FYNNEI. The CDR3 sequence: CASSEGLAGGGYEQYF. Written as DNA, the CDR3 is TGTGCCAGCAGTGAAGGACTAGCGGGAGGAGGGTACGAGCAGTACTTC.

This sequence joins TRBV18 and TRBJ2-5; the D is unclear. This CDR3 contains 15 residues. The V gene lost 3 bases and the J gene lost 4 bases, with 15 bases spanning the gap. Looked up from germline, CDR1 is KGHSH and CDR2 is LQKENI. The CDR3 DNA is TGTGCCAGCTCACCTCAGACTTCGAGAATAGAGACCCAGTACTTC. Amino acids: CASSPQTSRIETQYF.

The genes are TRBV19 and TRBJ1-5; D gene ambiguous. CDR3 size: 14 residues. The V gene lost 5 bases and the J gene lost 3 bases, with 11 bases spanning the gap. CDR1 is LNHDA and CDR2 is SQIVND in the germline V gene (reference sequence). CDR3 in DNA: TGTGCCAGTAGTCCGAACACCTTCAATCAGCCCCAGCATTTT. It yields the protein CASSPNTFNQPQHF.

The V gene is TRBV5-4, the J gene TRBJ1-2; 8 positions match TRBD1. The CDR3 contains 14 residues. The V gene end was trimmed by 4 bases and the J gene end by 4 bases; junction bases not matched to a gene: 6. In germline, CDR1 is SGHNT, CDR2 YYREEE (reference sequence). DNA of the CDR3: TGTGCCAGCAGCACGGGACAGGTGGGCTATGGCTACACCTTC. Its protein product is CASSTGQVGYGYTF.

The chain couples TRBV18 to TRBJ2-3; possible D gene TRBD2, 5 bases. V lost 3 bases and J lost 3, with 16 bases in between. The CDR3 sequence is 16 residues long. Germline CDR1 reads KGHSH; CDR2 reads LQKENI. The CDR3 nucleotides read TGTGCCAGCTCACCGCGTGGACTCGCGACGACAGATACGCAGTATTTT. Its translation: CASSPRGLATTDTQYF. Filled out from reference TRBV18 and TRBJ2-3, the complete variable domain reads NAGVMQNPRHLVRRRGQEARLRCSPMKGHSHVYWYRQLPEEGLKFMVYLQKENIIDESGMPKERFSAEFPKEGPSILRIQQVVRGDSAAYFCASSPRGLATTDTQYFGPGTRLTVL.

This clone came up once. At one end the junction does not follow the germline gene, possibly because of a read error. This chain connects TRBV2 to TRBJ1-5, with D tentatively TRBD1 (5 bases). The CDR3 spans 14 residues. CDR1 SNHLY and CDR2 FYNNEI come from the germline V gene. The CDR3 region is CTSSEGLGPQPQHF. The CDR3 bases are TGTACCAGCAGTGAAGGGTTGGGACCGCAGCCCCAGCATTTT.

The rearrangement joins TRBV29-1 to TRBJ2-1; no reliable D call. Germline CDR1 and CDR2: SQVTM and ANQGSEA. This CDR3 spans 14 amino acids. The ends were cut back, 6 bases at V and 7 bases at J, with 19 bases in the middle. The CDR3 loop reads CSVSGRAGENEQFF. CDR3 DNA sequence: TGCAGCGTCTCCGGTCGGGCCGGTGAGAATGAGCAGTTCTTC.

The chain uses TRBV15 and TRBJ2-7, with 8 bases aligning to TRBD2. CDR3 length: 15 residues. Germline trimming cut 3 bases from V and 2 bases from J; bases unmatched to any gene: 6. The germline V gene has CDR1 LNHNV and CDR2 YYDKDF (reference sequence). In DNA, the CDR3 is TGTGCCACCAGCAGCGGACTAGCAAAGCCCTACGAGCAGTACTTC. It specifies CATSSGLAKPYEQYF.

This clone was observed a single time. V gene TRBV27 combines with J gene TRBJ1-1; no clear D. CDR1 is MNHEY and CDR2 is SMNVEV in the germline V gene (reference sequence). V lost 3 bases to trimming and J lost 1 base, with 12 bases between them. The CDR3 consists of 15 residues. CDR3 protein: CASSFSPSGNTEAFF. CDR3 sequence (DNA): TGTGCCAGCAGTTTTTCCCCCTCTGGGAACACTGAAGCTTTCTTT.

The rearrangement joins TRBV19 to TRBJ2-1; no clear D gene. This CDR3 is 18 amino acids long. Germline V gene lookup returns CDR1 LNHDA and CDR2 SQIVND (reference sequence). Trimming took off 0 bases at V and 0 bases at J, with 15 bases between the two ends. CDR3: CASSIEGPGSSSYNEQFF. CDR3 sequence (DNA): TGTGCCAGTAGTATAGAGGGTCCCGGCAGCAGCTCCTACAATGAGCAGTTCTTC.

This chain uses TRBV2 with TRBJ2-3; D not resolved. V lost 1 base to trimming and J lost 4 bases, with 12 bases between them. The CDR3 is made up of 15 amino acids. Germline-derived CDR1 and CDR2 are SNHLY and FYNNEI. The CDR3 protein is CASSEDQEESDTQYF. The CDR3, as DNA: TGTGCCAGCAGTGAAGATCAGGAAGAATCAGATACGCAGTATTTT.

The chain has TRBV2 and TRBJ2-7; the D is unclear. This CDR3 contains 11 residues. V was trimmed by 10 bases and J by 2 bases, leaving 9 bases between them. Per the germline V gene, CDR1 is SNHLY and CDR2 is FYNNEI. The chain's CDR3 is CATTVAYEQYF. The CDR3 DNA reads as TGTGCCACTACAGTGGCCTACGAGCAGTACTTC. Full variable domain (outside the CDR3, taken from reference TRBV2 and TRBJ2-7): EPEVTQTPSHQVTQMGQEVILRCVPISNHLYFYWYRQILGQKVEFLVSFYNNEISEKSEIFDDQFSVERPDGSNFTLKIRSTKLEDSAMYFCATTVAYEQYFGPGTRLTVT.

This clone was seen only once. CDR3 nucleotide sequence: TGTGCCAGCTCACCCGGGACTAGCGGGGGCAATGAGCAGTTCTTC. Its translation: CASSPGTSGGNEQFF. The chain recombines TRBV18 with TRBJ2-1, with 14 bases matching TRBD2. The trim removed 3 bases at V and 6 bases at J, leaving 1 base unmatched. The CDR3 extends over 15 amino acids. The germline V gene encodes CDR1 KGHSH and CDR2 LQKENI.

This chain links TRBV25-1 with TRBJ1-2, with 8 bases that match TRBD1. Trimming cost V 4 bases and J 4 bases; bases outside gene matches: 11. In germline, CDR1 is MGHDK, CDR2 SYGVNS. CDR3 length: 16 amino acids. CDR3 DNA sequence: TGTGCCAGCAGTGGACTTTCGGGACAGGCCACCTATGGCTACACCTTC. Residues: CASSGLSGQATYGYTF.

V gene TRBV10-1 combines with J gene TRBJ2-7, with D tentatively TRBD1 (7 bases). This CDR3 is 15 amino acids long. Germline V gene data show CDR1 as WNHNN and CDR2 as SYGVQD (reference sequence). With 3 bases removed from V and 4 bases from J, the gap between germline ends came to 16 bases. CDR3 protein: CASSDNPGGIYEQYF. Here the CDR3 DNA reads TGCGCCAGCAGTGATAATCCAGGGGGGATTTACGAGCAGTACTTC.

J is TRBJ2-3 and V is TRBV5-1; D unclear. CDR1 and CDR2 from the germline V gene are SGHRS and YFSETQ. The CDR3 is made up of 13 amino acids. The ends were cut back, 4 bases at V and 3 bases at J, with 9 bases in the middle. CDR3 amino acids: CASSVEPTDTQYF. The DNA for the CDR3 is TGCGCCAGCAGCGTCGAGCCAACAGATACGCAGTATTTT. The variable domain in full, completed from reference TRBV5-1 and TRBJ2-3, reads KAGVTQTPRYLIKTRGQQVTLSCSPISGHRSVSWYQQTPGQGLQFLFEYFSETQRNKGNFPGRFSGRQFSNSRSEMNVSTLELGDSALYLCASSVEPTDTQYFGPGTRLTVL.

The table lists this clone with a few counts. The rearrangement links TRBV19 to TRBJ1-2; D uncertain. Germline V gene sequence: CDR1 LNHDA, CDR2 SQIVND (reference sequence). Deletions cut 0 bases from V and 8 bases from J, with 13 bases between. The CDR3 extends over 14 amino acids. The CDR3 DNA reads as TGTGCCAGTAGTATAGATCATCCGGGATCGGGCTACACCTTC. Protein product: CASSIDHPGSGYTF.

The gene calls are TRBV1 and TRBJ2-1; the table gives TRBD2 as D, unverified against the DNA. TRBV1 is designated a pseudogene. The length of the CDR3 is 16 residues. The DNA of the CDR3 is TGCACCAGTGCAAAATTCGGGACTAGCCTCTTAGTTGAGCAGTTCTTC. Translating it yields CTSAKFGTSLLVEQFF.

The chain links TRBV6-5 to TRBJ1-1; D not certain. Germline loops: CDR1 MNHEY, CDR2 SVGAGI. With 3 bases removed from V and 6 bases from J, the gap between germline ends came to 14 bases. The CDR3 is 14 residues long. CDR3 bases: TGTGCCAGCAGTTATGTCGGGAACAGAGCTGAAGCTTTCTTT. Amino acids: CASSYVGNRAEAFF.

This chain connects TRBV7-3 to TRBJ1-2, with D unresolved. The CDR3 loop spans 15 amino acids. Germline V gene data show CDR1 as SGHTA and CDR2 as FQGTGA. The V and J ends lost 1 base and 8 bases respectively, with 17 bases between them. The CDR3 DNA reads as TGTGCCAGCAGCTTAAGGGGTGGCGGGAAGTACGGCTACACCTTC. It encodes CASSLRGGGKYGYTF.

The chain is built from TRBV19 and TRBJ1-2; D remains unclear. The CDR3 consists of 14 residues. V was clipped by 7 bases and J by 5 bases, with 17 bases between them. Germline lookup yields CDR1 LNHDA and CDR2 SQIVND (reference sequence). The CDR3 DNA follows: TGTGCCAGTAATCGCGGGTTCCGTACGTATGGCTACACCTTC. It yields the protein CASNRGFRTYGYTF.

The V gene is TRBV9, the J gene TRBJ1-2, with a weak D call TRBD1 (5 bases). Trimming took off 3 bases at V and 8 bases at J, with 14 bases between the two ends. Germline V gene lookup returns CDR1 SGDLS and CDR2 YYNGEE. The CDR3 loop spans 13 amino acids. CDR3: CASSAGRARGYTF. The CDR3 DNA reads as TGTGCCAGCAGCGCGGGGCGGGCGAGGGGCTACACCTTC.